This T cell receptor beta chain was recovered during a study of technical replicates of blood from a handful of donors. Sequenced by immunoSEQ multiplex PCR; TCRdb stores in-frame clones only, minus some. The sample has 70,000 to 90,000 clones; just over 90% are singletons. The V gene lost 6 bases and the J gene lost 5 bases, with 5 bases spanning the gap. CDR3 length: 10 amino acids. The germline gives CDR1 SGHRS, CDR2 YFSETQ. V usage is TRBV5-1 and J usage is TRBJ1-2; no definite D call. This receptor was taken from a human donor in good health. Sequenced sample: T cells isolated from PBMCs. The CDR3, as DNA: TGCGCCAGCATGCGTTATGGCTACACCTTC. This codes for CASMRYGYTF.